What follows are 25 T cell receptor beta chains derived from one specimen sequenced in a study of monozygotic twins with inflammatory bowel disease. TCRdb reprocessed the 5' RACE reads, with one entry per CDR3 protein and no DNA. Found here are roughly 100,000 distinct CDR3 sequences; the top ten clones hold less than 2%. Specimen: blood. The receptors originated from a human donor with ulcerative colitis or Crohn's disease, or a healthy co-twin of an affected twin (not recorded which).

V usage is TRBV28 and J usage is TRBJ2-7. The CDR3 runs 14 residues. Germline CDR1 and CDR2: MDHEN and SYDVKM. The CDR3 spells CASSLRRSLDEQYF.

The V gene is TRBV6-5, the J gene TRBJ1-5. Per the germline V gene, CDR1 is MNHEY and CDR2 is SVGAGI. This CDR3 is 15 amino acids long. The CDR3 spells CASSYRPGSNQPQHF.

The CDR3 protein is CSVGDGNEQFF. V and J are TRBV29-1 and TRBJ2-1; with no DNA, the TCRdb D assignment of TRBD1 cannot be verified. There are 11 residues in the CDR3. Germline V CDR1 and CDR2: SQVTM, ANQGSEA.

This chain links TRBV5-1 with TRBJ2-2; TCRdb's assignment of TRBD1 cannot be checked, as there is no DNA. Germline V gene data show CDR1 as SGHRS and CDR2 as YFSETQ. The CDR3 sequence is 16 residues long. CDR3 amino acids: CASSSERQRNTGELFF.

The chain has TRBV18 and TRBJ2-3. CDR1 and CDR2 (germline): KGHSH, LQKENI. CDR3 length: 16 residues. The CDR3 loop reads CASSPGEEGSTDTQYF.

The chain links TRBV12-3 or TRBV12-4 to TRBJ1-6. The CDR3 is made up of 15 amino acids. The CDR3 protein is CASSEKGSYNSPLHF.

CDR3 protein: CASSELGMAGAGAYGYTF. The rearrangement joins TRBV25-1 to TRBJ1-2; TCRdb's D gene call, TRBD1, goes unchecked for lack of DNA. The germline CDR1 and CDR2 sequences are MGHDK and SYGVNS. This CDR3 has 18 residues.

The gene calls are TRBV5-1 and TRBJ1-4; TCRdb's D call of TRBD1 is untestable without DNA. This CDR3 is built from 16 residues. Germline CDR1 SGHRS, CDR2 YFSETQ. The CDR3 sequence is CASSLAADNVAEKLFF. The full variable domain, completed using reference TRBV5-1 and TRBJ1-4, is KAGVTQTPRYLIKTRGQQVTLSCSPISGHRSVSWYQQTPGQGLQFLFEYFSETQRNKGNFPGRFSGRQFSNSRSEMNVSTLELGDSALYLCASSLAADNVAEKLFFGSGTQLSVL.

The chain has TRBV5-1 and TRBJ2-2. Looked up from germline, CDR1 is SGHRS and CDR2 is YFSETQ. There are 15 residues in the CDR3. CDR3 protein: CASSLGSANTGELFF.

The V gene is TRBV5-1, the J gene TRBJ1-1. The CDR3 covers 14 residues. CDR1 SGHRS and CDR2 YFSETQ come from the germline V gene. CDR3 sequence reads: CASSGGGANTEAFF.

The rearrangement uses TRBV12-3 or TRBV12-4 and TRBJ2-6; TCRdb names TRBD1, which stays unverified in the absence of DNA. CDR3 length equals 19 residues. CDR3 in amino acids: CASSSRRGLTPSGANVLTF.

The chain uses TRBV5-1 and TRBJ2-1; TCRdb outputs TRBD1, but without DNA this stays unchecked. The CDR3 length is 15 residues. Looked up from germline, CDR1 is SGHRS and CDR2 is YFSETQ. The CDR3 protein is CASSLTGGVSNEQFF.

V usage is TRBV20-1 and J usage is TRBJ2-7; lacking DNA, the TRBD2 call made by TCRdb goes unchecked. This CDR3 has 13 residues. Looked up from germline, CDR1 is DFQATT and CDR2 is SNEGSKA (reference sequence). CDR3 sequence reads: CSASSGPVYEQYF.

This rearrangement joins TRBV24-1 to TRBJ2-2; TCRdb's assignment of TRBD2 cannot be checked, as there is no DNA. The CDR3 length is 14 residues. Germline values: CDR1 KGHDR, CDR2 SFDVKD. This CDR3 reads CATCPSLSTGELFF.

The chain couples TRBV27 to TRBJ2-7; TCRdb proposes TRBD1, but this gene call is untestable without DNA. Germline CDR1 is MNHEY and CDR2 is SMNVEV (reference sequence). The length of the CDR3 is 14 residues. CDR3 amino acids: CASSPGTDKNEQYF.

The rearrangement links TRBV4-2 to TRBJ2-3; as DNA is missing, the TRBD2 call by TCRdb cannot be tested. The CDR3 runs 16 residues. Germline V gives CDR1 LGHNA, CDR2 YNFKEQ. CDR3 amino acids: CASSRRLAGNTDTQYF.

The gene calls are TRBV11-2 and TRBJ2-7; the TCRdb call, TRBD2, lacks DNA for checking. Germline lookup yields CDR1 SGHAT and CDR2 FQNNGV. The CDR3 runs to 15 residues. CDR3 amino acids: CASSLLRDSSYEQYF.

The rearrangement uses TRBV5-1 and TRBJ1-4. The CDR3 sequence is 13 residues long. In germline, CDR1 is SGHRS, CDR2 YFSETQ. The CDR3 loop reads CASSPEGNEKLFF.

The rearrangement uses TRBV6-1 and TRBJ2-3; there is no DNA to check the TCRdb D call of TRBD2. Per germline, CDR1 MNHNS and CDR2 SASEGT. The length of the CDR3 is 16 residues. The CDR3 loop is CASRRGAGLSTDTQYF.

CDR3 loop: CATSPRPAGKPETQYF. J is TRBJ2-5 and V is TRBV24-1; TCRdb reports TRBD1, a call that lacks DNA to check it against. Per germline, CDR1 KGHDR and CDR2 SFDVKD. The length of the CDR3 is 16 residues.

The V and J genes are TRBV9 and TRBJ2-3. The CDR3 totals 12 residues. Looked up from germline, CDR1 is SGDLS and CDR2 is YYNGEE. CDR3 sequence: CASSVGVDTQYF.

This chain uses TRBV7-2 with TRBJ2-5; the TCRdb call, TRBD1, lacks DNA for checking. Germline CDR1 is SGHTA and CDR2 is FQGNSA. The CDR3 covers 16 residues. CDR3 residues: CASSSQGFGNSETQYF.

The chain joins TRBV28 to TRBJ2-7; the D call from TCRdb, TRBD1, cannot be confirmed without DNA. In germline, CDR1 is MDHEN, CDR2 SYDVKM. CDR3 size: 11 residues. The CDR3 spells CASSSGFKQYF.

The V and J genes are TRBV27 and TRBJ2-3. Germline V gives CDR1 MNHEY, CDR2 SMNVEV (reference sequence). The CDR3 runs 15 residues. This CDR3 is CASRLVAAGTDTQYF.

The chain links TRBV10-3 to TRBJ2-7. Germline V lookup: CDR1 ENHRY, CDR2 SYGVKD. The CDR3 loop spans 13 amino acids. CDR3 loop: CAISVGGSYEQYF.